This T cell receptor (beta chain) derives from a study of cytomegalovirus exposure and HLA in healthy donors. For the study at large: Earlier, some 170 million T cells were analyzed, and fewer than 120 million unique TCR beta sequences were found among them. Findings of the study overall: Within the data, a cluster of highly shared sequence variants was likely a sequencing artifact.

The CDR3 covers 15 residues. Germline CDR1 reads SEHNR; CDR2 reads FQNEAQ (reference sequence). Deletions cut 5 bases from V and 0 bases from J, with 8 bases between. Regarding this clone: Its antigen is unknown.

The primer mix had 60 Vbeta and 13 Jbeta primers. Data came from immunoSEQ multiplex PCR; TCRdb stores just in-frame clones and leaves some out. The table has 150,000 to 200,000 clones, about four fifths seen once. Sequencing used PBMCs. The V call is TRBV7-9, the J call TRBJ2-6; no reliable D call. The TCR originated in a girl aged 5-17 years in good health and CMV-seropositive. This CDR3 is CASSPQNSGANVLTF. Here the CDR3 DNA reads TGTGCCAGCAGCCCACAGAACTCTGGGGCCAACGTCCTGACTTTC. Filled out from reference TRBV7-9 and TRBJ2-6, the complete variable domain reads DTGVSQNPRHKITKRGQNVTFRCDPISEHNRLYWYRQTLGQGPEFLTYFQNEAQLEKSRLLSDRFSAERPKGSFSTLEIQRTEQGDSAMYLCASSPQNSGANVLTFGAGSRLTVL.